This T cell receptor beta chain was documented in a study of T cell responses to AZD1222 COVID-19 vaccine. Study-level results: A reported finding is that nearly half of spike-specific TCRs target unmutated variant regions.

This CDR3 comprises 16 residues. The junction had 5 bases not matched to a gene; V was cut back by 1 base and J by 0 bases. Germline assignment: CDR1 SGHDN and CDR2 FVKESK. With respect to this clone: Its antigen is currently unknown.

Method: immunoSEQ multiplex PCR; TCRdb's copy keeps in-frame clones and lacks some. The table has approximately 150,000 clones, approximately 90% seen once. The rearrangement uses TRBV14 and TRBJ1-2, with 7 bases matching TRBD1. The sequence came from an adult in good health. The sequencing here drew on peripheral blood, taken on day 0 of AZD1222 vaccination. CDR3 amino acids: CASSQARTGSNYGYTF. DNA of the CDR3: TGTGCCAGCAGCCAAGCGAGGACAGGATCTAACTATGGCTACACCTTC.